The source of this T cell receptor (beta chain) is a study of blood T cell repertoires in COVID-19. Background on the study: Acute-phase and convalescent COVID-19 samples originated in the United States, Italy and Spain.

Original data processing: For nucleated cells, counts were estimated from reference gene primer amplification. Clones were read by immunoSEQ multiplex PCR, and TCRdb kept only the in-frame ones, dropping some. V, J and clone size derive from that table, while D and trimming were established from the DNA sequence. The sample gives some 220,000 clones, more than 65% of which show up once; 2% to 2.5% is in the top ten. Looked up from germline, CDR1 is MNHNS and CDR2 is SASEGT. The V gene lost 0 bases and the J gene lost 4 bases, with 12 bases spanning the gap. This CDR3 is 16 amino acids long. The rearrangement uses TRBV6-1 and TRBJ2-2, with D tentatively TRBD1 (5 bases). The specimen sequenced was peripheral blood. The clonotype was recovered from a woman in her sixties or seventies with acute or convalescent COVID-19. CDR3 region: CASSEARGTGTGELFF. The CDR3 DNA reads as TGTGCCAGCAGTGAAGCTAGGGGTACGGGCACCGGGGAGCTGTTTTTT.